These 8 T cell receptor beta chains were sequenced from one sample in a study of beta chain features in type 1 diabetes (dated by TCRdb to about 2018). What the work shows at the level of the full study, not this receptor alone: A moderate but significant shortening of TCRB CDR3 length was observed in type 1 diabetes patients in all four CD4+ subsets.

The library was obtained by the immunoSEQ multiplex PCR assay. The entire amount of isolated RNA was reverse transcribed using the High Capacity cDNA Reverse Transcription Kit, so the sequenced TCRB transcripts were expressed ones. TCRdb took over this immuneACCESS table, retaining in-frame rearrangements with V and J assigned. Such tables are incomplete; in checked studies, under half of the missing clones stem from an unresolved V gene, and the remainder is unexplained. For this sample there are some 190,000 clones; over 6% appear just once. Of the sample, 0.5% is held by the ten largest clones. Their antigen targets remain unknown. The sequenced sample consisted of central memory CD4+ T cells from blood. Receptor source: a man aged 18 to 29 with type 1 diabetes.

This clone came up many times. The chain carries TRBV6-1 and TRBJ1-5; TRBD1 matches 7 bases. The ends lost 3 bases at V and 7 bases at J; junction bases unmatched: 9. The CDR3 spans 15 residues. Germline V gene sequence: CDR1 MNHNS, CDR2 SASEGT. Here the CDR3 DNA reads TGTGCCAGCAGTGATCAGACAGGGCAGGCCCAGCCCCAGCATTTT. It specifies CASSDQTGQAQPQHF.

V usage is TRBV6-1 and J usage is TRBJ1-2; no reliable D call. Looked up from germline, CDR1 is MNHNS and CDR2 is SASEGT. The germline V and J ends were trimmed by 1 base and 4 bases, with 10 bases remaining between them. This CDR3 region has 14 residues. This CDR3 reads CASSEDAESYGYTF. CDR3 coding DNA: TGTGCCAGCAGTGAAGATGCAGAATCCTATGGCTACACCTTC.

This chain uses TRBV7-6 with TRBJ2-5; D possibly corresponds to TRBD2 (5 bases). The ends were cut back, 3 bases at V and 9 bases at J, with 17 bases in the middle. Germline CDR1 and CDR2: SGHVS and FNYEAQ. The CDR3 has 14 residues. CDR3 nucleotides: TGTGCCAGCAGCTTGTCCGGGCCCCCCGGGGCCCAGTACTTC. Amino acid sequence: CASSLSGPPGAQYF.

This clone was observed once. The CDR3 sequence: CASSSYSGGAGDTQYF. CDR3 bases: TGTGCCAGCAGCTCCTATAGCGGGGGGGCCGGAGATACGCAGTATTTT. This chain uses TRBV7-2 with TRBJ2-3; 11 positions agree with TRBD2. This CDR3 has 16 residues. Germline V lookup: CDR1 SGHTA, CDR2 FQGNSA. V was pared by 4 bases and J by 5 bases, with 8 bases of the junction left unmatched.

The chain has TRBV18 and TRBJ2-7, with D maybe TRBD2 (6 bases). CDR1 KGHSH and CDR2 LQKENI come from the germline V gene. Trimming removed 0 bases from V and 2 bases from J, with 11 bases in between. This CDR3 has 15 amino acids. The CDR3 DNA follows: TGTGCCAGCTCACCACCGGGGGGTTCTACCTACGAGCAGTACTTC. Protein product: CASSPPGGSTYEQYF.

The chain uses TRBV7-2 and TRBJ1-1; D gene uncertain. The CDR3 contains 13 residues. With 6 bases removed from V and 3 bases from J, the gap between germline ends came to 11 bases. The germline V gene has CDR1 SGHTA and CDR2 FQGNSA. The CDR3, as DNA: TGTGCCAGCAGGATACTGAGGTACACTGAAGCTTTCTTT. Protein product: CASRILRYTEAFF.

This chain uses TRBV28 with TRBJ2-3; 8 bases map to TRBD2. The CDR3 totals 15 residues. Germline V gene sequence: CDR1 MDHEN, CDR2 SYDVKM. Trimming at V came to 3 bases and at J to 1 base, leaving 3 bases not matched to a gene. For the CDR3, the DNA is TGTGCCAGCAGTTTTCCGGGGGGGGGCACAGATACGCAGTATTTT. It yields the protein CASSFPGGGTDTQYF.

Points on this clone: An end of the junction differs from the germline gene, which may be a read error. The chain carries TRBV28 and TRBJ2-5; D possibly corresponds to TRBD2 (6 bases). Germline loops: CDR1 MDHEN, CDR2 SYDVKM. The CDR3 extends over 15 amino acids. The CDR3 spells CASSLSGDWTETQYF. The CDR3 nucleotides are TGTGCCAGCAGCTTATCGGGGGATTGGACGGAGACCCAGTACTTC.